The 31 T cell receptor beta chains listed next were all sequenced from one sample in a study of Ad26.COV2.S vaccination and SARS-CoV-2 variants. Some clones are missing from TCRdb's copy, which holds only in-frame ones; the method was immunoSEQ multiplex PCR. The data contain approximately 350,000 clones, around 82% of them singletons. Treatment given: roughly 20 received Ad26.COV2.S at low or high dose, single or two shots; a few received placebo; per-sample allocation not given. The investigators took samples on day 63 after the first vaccine or placebo injection. The sequenced sample was peripheral blood, obtained in a trial of Ad26.COV2.S vaccine versus placebo. The receptors come from a person between 18 and 59 years old who received the Ad26.COV2.S COVID-19 vaccine or a placebo.

The chain has TRBV2 and TRBJ1-1, with D perhaps TRBD1 (5 bases). The germline V and J ends were trimmed by 6 bases and 0 bases, with 8 bases remaining between them. The germline CDR1 and CDR2 sequences are SNHLY and FYNNEI. The CDR3 has 13 residues. Here the CDR3 DNA reads TGTGCCAGCAGGGTGGACATGAACACTGAAGCTTTCTTT. It is translated as CASRVDMNTEAFF.

The chain's CDR3 is CASSIGTYNEQFF. The CDR3 DNA reads TGTGCCAGTAGTATAGGTACCTACAATGAGCAGTTCTTC. The V gene is TRBV19, the J gene TRBJ2-1; no clear D gene. Trimming cost V 1 base and J 2 bases, with 3 bases left between them. Germline V gene lookup returns CDR1 LNHDA and CDR2 SQIVND (reference sequence). The CDR3 is 13 amino acids.

CDR3 in amino acids: CASSPTRPGTSHEQYF. The CDR3 bases are TGCGCCAGCAGTCCGACGAGGCCGGGAACCTCACACGAGCAGTACTTC. This sequence joins TRBV4-1 and TRBJ2-7; D is perhaps TRBD2 (5 bases). In germline, CDR1 is MGHRA, CDR2 YSYEKL. Trimming removed 6 bases from V and 5 bases from J, with 23 bases in between. The CDR3 is 16 residues long.

The CDR3 nucleotides are TGTGCCAGCACCCTACAGGGGGTCACCTACGAGCAGTACTTC. It encodes CASTLQGVTYEQYF. This rearrangement joins TRBV28 to TRBJ2-7, with TRBD1 matching 8 bases. Losses at the gene ends were 7 bases for V and 2 bases for J; bases not matched to a gene: 7. The germline V gene has CDR1 MDHEN and CDR2 SYDVKM. The CDR3 contains 14 residues.

This clone was counted ten times or more. CDR3 loop: CASTRDRVTEAFF. The CDR3 nucleotides are TGTGCCAGCACCCGGGACAGGGTCACTGAAGCTTTCTTT. The V call is TRBV12-3 or TRBV12-4, the J call TRBJ1-1; 9 bases are shared with TRBD1. CDR3 length: 13 residues. V lost 7 bases, J lost 4 bases, and 4 bases stayed unmatched.

V is TRBV27 and J is TRBJ2-1; possible D gene TRBD2, 6 bases. Germline V lookup: CDR1 MNHEY, CDR2 SMNVEV (reference sequence). The V and J ends lost 5 bases and 7 bases respectively, with 18 bases between them. The CDR3 is 15 amino acids. CDR3 loop: CASSPKWDSINEQFF. The CDR3, as DNA: TGTGCCAGCAGTCCTAAATGGGACTCTATTAATGAGCAGTTCTTC.

V gene TRBV11-2 combines with J gene TRBJ2-1; 9 nucleotides agree with TRBD2. Germline V gives CDR1 SGHAT, CDR2 FQNNGV. This CDR3 is built from 16 residues. Losses at the gene ends were 5 bases for V and 2 bases for J; bases not matched to a gene: 7. The CDR3 nucleotides are TGTGCCAGCAGCGATTTGGCGGGGGGGCCCTACAATGAGCAGTTCTTC. Translated, it gives CASSDLAGGPYNEQFF.

The chain employs TRBV27 and TRBJ1-1, with D unclear. Germline CDR1 is MNHEY and CDR2 is SMNVEV (reference sequence). V gave up 5 bases and J gave up 4 bases, with 11 bases separating them. The CDR3 consists of 13 residues. CDR3: CASSHRRGTEAFF. As DNA, the CDR3 is TGTGCCAGCAGTCATAGACGGGGCACTGAAGCTTTCTTT.

CDR3 region: CASSPTTSGALRGTQYF. For the CDR3, the DNA is TGTGCCAGCTCACCGACGACTAGCGGGGCTTTAAGGGGGACCCAGTACTTC. The gene calls are TRBV18 and TRBJ2-5; TRBD2 aligns across 11 bases. The trim removed 3 bases at V and 7 bases at J, leaving 13 bases unmatched. CDR3 length equals 17 residues. Germline V gives CDR1 KGHSH, CDR2 LQKENI.

The chain is built from TRBV11-2 and TRBJ2-1; 10 bases are a match to TRBD2. Germline V gives CDR1 SGHAT, CDR2 FQNNGV. After removal of 2 bases from V and 12 bases from J, the junction contained 10 bases not matched to a gene. CDR3 length equals 15 residues. For the CDR3, the DNA is TGTGCCAGCAGCTTACGGCCTAGCGGGGGATTCGGGCAGTTCTTC. Encoded protein: CASSLRPSGGFGQFF.

This clone was observed a single time. The genes are TRBV29-1 and TRBJ1-2; D is ambiguous. Germline V gives CDR1 SQVTM, CDR2 ANQGSEA. The CDR3 is 12 amino acids. With 5 bases removed from V and 1 base from J, the gap between germline ends came to 8 bases. The CDR3 here is CSVRLLNYGYTF. The CDR3 nucleotides are TGCAGCGTTAGGCTCCTTAACTATGGCTACACCTTC. Drawing the rest from reference TRBV29-1 and TRBJ1-2, the complete variable domain is SAVISQKPSRDICQRGTSLTIQCQVDSQVTMMFWYRQQPGQSLTLIATANQGSEATYESGFVIDKFPISRPNLTFSTLTVSNMSPEDSSIYLCSVRLLNYGYTFGSGTRLTVV.

This clone was detected only a few times. This sequence joins TRBV5-5 and TRBJ1-5; D unresolved. The CDR3 covers 15 residues. The germline V and J ends were trimmed by 0 bases and 7 bases, with 14 bases remaining between them. CDR1 and CDR2 from the germline V gene are SGHKS and YYEKEE (reference sequence). The CDR3 region is CASSLDLLGMQPQHF. In DNA, the CDR3 is TGTGCCAGCAGCTTGGATCTCCTAGGCATGCAGCCCCAGCATTTT.

The chain couples TRBV6-5 to TRBJ2-1; D is possibly TRBD2 (6 bases). Germline V gives CDR1 MNHEY, CDR2 SVGAGI. The V and J ends lost 2 bases and 6 bases respectively, with 11 bases between them. The CDR3 is made up of 14 amino acids. The CDR3 region is CASSYGGGSNEQFF. DNA of the CDR3: TGTGCCAGCAGTTACGGGGGAGGCTCCAATGAGCAGTTCTTC.

The gene calls are TRBV5-1 and TRBJ1-1; D is uncertain. Germline V gene sequence: CDR1 SGHRS, CDR2 YFSETQ. The CDR3 sequence is 13 residues long. The germline V and J ends were trimmed by 4 bases and 0 bases, with 7 bases remaining between them. In nucleotides, the CDR3 is TGCGCCAGCAGCCCAGAAGTGAACACTGAAGCTTTCTTT. It codes for CASSPEVNTEAFF. Full variable domain (outside the CDR3, taken from reference TRBV5-1 and TRBJ1-1): KAGVTQTPRYLIKTRGQQVTLSCSPISGHRSVSWYQQTPGQGLQFLFEYFSETQRNKGNFPGRFSGRQFSNSRSEMNVSTLELGDSALYLCASSPEVNTEAFFGQGTRLTVV.

The V call is TRBV12-3 or TRBV12-4, the J call TRBJ1-2; TRBD1 is a possible D gene (5 bases). This CDR3 is built from 12 residues. V was cut by 5 bases and J by 8 bases, with 12 bases left in between. CDR3 amino acids: CASSPQGGGYTF. The CDR3, as DNA: TGTGCCAGCAGTCCCCAGGGTGGGGGCTACACCTTC.

This chain connects TRBV27 to TRBJ2-5; 7 positions match TRBD1. The trim removed 4 bases at V and 2 bases at J, leaving 7 bases unmatched. This CDR3 has 15 amino acids. Germline CDR1 MNHEY, CDR2 SMNVEV (reference sequence). The chain's CDR3 is CASSSPSGGQETQYF. CDR3 coding DNA: TGTGCCAGCAGTTCCCCCTCAGGGGGTCAAGAGACCCAGTACTTC.

The rearrangement uses TRBV7-2 and TRBJ1-1; D uncertain. V was clipped by 3 bases and J by 2 bases, with 7 bases between them. CDR3 length: 13 amino acids. Germline CDR1 SGHTA, CDR2 FQGNSA. The CDR3 sequence: CASSFARNTEAFF. The CDR3 DNA sequence: TGTGCCAGCAGCTTTGCCAGAAACACTGAAGCTTTCTTT.

This chain joins TRBV5-6 and TRBJ1-1, with D uncertain. The V end lost 3 bases, the J end lost 0 bases, and 6 bases lay between the germline ends. The CDR3 spans 13 residues. Germline values: CDR1 SGHDT, CDR2 YYEEEE. The CDR3 coding sequence is TGTGCCAGCAGCTATACGGTGAACACTGAAGCTTTCTTT. This codes for CASSYTVNTEAFF.

V usage is TRBV4-3 and J usage is TRBJ2-5, with TRBD1 as a possible D gene (6 bases). CDR1 is LGHNA, CDR2 YSLEER, per germline. The CDR3 extends over 16 amino acids. V was clipped by 3 bases and J by 4 bases, with 18 bases between them. CDR3 residues: CASSQTGQLRGETQYF. CDR3 sequence (DNA): TGCGCCAGCAGCCAGACCGGACAGTTACGCGGAGAGACCCAGTACTTC.

This clone occurred once. The V gene is TRBV20-1, the J gene TRBJ2-7; D call uncertain. Per germline, CDR1 DFQATT and CDR2 SNEGSKA (reference sequence). Trimming left V 3 bases short and J 3 bases short, with 6 bases between. The CDR3 covers 11 residues. The CDR3 nucleotides read TGCAGTGCTAGTCAATTCTACGAGCAGTACTTC. Its translation: CSASQFYEQYF.

V is TRBV18 and J is TRBJ2-3; possibly TRBD1 or TRBD2 for D (5 bases each). CDR3 length equals 12 residues. CDR1 and CDR2 from the germline V gene are KGHSH and LQKENI. Trimming took off 6 bases at V and 6 bases at J, with 10 bases between the two ends. The CDR3 region has the DNA TGTGCCAGCTCGGGGGTTATTGATACGCAGTATTTT. It encodes CASSGVIDTQYF.

The CDR3 DNA reads TGCGCCAGCAGCCAACTTTTACGGGACAGGGGGTCTAACTATGGCTACACCTTC. As protein: CASSQLLRDRGSNYGYTF. The chain joins TRBV4-3 to TRBJ1-2, with 11 bases identical to TRBD1. V lost 2 bases to trimming and J lost 0 bases; unmatched junction nucleotides: 8. The V gene's germline CDR1 is LGHNA and CDR2 YSLEER. The CDR3 contains 18 residues.

The chain combines TRBV2 with TRBJ1-5; possibly TRBD1 for D (6 bases). The length of the CDR3 is 14 residues. Per the germline V gene, CDR1 is SNHLY and CDR2 is FYNNEI. The V gene lost 2 bases and the J gene lost 8 bases, with 13 bases spanning the gap. The DNA of the CDR3 is TGTGCCAGCAGTGAAATGGGGGGGCTTAAGCCCCAGCATTTT. This sequence encodes CASSEMGGLKPQHF.

V is TRBV5-1 and J is TRBJ2-1; TRBD2 matches 11 bases. The V segment lost 4 bases and the J segment 3 bases; nucleotides outside the gene matches: 12. Germline lookup yields CDR1 SGHRS and CDR2 YFSETQ. The CDR3 runs 18 residues. CDR3 nucleotide sequence: TGCGCCAGCAGCCAGGCTAGCGGGGGGATACCGGGCTACAATGAGCAGTTCTTC. It yields the protein CASSQASGGIPGYNEQFF.

The chain uses TRBV19 and TRBJ1-6; D is uncertain. The germline V and J ends were trimmed by 9 bases and 10 bases, with 13 bases remaining between them. Germline CDR1 and CDR2: LNHDA and SQIVND (reference sequence). CDR3 length equals 12 residues. CDR3 bases: TGTGCCAGCCAGATAGGTCGCTCACCCCTCCACTTT. This codes for CASQIGRSPLHF.

The rearrangement links TRBV11-3 to TRBJ2-5, with D perhaps being TRBD1 or TRBD2 (5 bases each). The length of the CDR3 is 16 residues. V was cut by 1 base and J by 0 bases, with 12 bases left in between. The germline V gene encodes CDR1 SGHNT and CDR2 YENEEA. The CDR3 DNA is TGTGCCAGCAGCTTAGGAGGGGTCGGACACCAAGAGACCCAGTACTTC. The encoded protein is CASSLGGVGHQETQYF. The entire variable domain, with the rest obtained from reference TRBV11-3 and TRBJ2-5, is as follows: EAGVVQSPRYKIIEKKQPVAFWCNPISGHNTLYWYLQNLGQGPELLIRYENEEAVDDSQLPKDRFSAERLKGVDSTLKIQPAELGDSAVYLCASSLGGVGHQETQYFGPGTRLLVL.

The chain is built from TRBV9 and TRBJ1-6; D gene uncertain. V lost 2 bases and J 7 bases, leaving 7 bases between the germline ends. CDR3 length equals 13 residues. Per germline, CDR1 SGDLS and CDR2 YYNGEE. The CDR3 nucleotides read TGTGCCAGCAGCGTGGGCCCGAATTCACCCCTCCACTTT. Residues: CASSVGPNSPLHF.

This chain joins TRBV19 and TRBJ2-2, with 9 positions matching TRBD2. This CDR3 spans 15 amino acids. CDR1 is LNHDA, CDR2 SQIVND, per germline (reference sequence). The V and J ends lost 7 bases and 5 bases, in that order; junction bases with no gene match: 8. The CDR3 loop reads CASTQRGAGTGELFF. The DNA of the CDR3 is TGTGCCAGTACCCAGCGGGGGGCAGGTACCGGGGAGCTGTTTTTT.

The rearrangement uses TRBV6-9 and TRBJ1-4; perhaps TRBD1 as D (5 bases). Germline CDR1 MNHGY, CDR2 SVAAGI. Trimming stripped 3 bases from V and 4 bases from J, with 12 bases between. This CDR3 region has 15 residues. DNA for the CDR3: TGTGCCAGCAGTTACGTGGACATCGTTAATGAAAAACTGTTTTTT. This gives the protein CASSYVDIVNEKLFF.

The chain is built from TRBV12-3 or TRBV12-4 and TRBJ1-2, with D possibly being TRBD1 (5 bases). V lost 5 bases, J lost 6 bases, and 13 bases lay in between. CDR3 length equals 13 residues. The CDR3 reads CASSGTGNNGYTF. The CDR3 DNA reads TGTGCCAGCAGTGGGACCGGCAACAATGGCTACACCTTC.

This chain uses TRBV4-3 with TRBJ1-3, with D perhaps TRBD1 (5 bases). V was trimmed by 0 bases and J by 0 bases, leaving 6 bases between them. This CDR3 spans 15 amino acids. Germline assignment: CDR1 LGHNA and CDR2 YSLEER. The CDR3 region has the DNA TGCGCCAGCAGCCAAGAGGGGGACTCTGGAAACACCATATATTTT. This translates into CASSQEGDSGNTIYF.